This T cell receptor beta chain stems from a study of regulatory T cells in long-lasting Graves disease. There are many counts of this clonotype. The time point was: newly diagnosed GD, antithyroid drugs for less than 3 months. TCR sequences were obtained from RNA taken from PBMCs. In building TCR beta libraries, iRepertoire HTBI primers were used together with Arm-PCR of CDR3 regions. MiXCR, run by TCRdb on the multiplex PCR reads, gives a single entry per CDR3 protein. The sample has around 320,000 distinct CDR3 sequences, around 15% seen once. Germline V lookup: CDR1 SGDLS, CDR2 YYNGEE. Trimming removed 0 bases from V and 3 bases from J, with 8 bases in between. CDR3 length: 14 residues. The sample was also reused in another study, on T cells in Graves' hyperthyroidism and ophthalmopathy.

This sequence originates from a man aged 40-49 years with Graves disease. The sample here was peripheral blood mononuclear cells (PBMCs), taken at new diagnosis, from a patient treated with antithyroid drugs. V usage is TRBV9 and J usage is TRBJ2-3; D remains unclear. The CDR3 nucleotides read TGTGCCAGCAGCGTAGATCTAGTGACAGATACGCAGTATTTT. As protein: CASSVDLVTDTQYF.